These 8 T cell receptor beta chains were sequenced from one sample in a study of metastatic and nonmetastatic thyroid tumors. TCRdb re-called the PCR reads via MiXCR. Found here are tens of thousands of clones, around half of them singletons; the top ten hold around 22%. Until they underwent thyroid surgery, no patient had received any treatment. The sequencing sample was made of tumor tissue. The receptors originated from a male donor with papillary thyroid cancer or a benign thyroid nodule (not recorded which). Some clones in this sample may be carry-over from other donors' samples.

This clone turned up a few times. The V call is TRBV10-2, the J call TRBJ1-5; 11 bases align to TRBD1. CDR1 WSHSY and CDR2 SAAADI come from the germline V gene. J was trimmed by 3 bases and V by 4 bases; bases with no gene match: 5. The CDR3 loop spans 16 amino acids. The CDR3 DNA is TGCGCCAGCAGTGGTTGGGACAGGGGGAACAATCAGCCCCAGCATTTT. Its translation: CASSGWDRGNNQPQHF.

The V call is TRBV5-1, the J call TRBJ1-4; weak D call: TRBD1 (6 bases). Germline CDR1 reads SGHRS; CDR2 reads YFSETQ. This CDR3 region has 15 residues. Trimming took off 3 bases at V and 2 bases at J, with 11 bases between the two ends. The CDR3 sequence is CASSWAQGTNEKLFF. DNA of the CDR3: TGCGCCAGCAGCTGGGCTCAGGGGACTAATGAAAAACTGTTTTTT.

This clone was found once. The V and J genes are TRBV7-9 and TRBJ2-7, with a weak D call TRBD1 (5 bases). The germline V gene has CDR1 SEHNR and CDR2 FQNEAQ (reference sequence). V gave up 4 bases and J gave up 2 bases, with 15 bases separating them. The CDR3 is 15 amino acids. CDR3 nucleotides: TGTGCCAGCAGCTCCGACAGCTCGCTAGCCTACGAGCAGTACTTC. As protein: CASSSDSSLAYEQYF.

The sample holds a few counts of this clone. The rearrangement uses TRBV10-3 and TRBJ1-2; D is unresolved. V was trimmed by 6 bases and J by 8 bases, leaving 16 bases between them. The CDR3 is 13 residues long. Germline CDR1 ENHRY, CDR2 SYGVKD. Here the CDR3 reads CAISGPGGEGYTF. CDR3 in DNA: TGTGCCATCAGCGGGCCCGGCGGGGAAGGCTACACCTTC.

The genes are TRBV13 and TRBJ2-3; possible D gene TRBD2, 6 bases. The germline V gene has CDR1 PRHDT and CDR2 FYEKMQ (reference sequence). With 4 bases removed from V and 4 bases from J, the gap between germline ends came to 24 bases. The CDR3 covers 18 residues. CDR3 amino acids: CASSSPPISEGEADTQYF. The DNA for the CDR3 is TGTGCCAGCAGCTCCCCCCCTATTTCGGAGGGAGAGGCAGATACGCAGTATTTT. The variable domain in full, completed from reference TRBV13 and TRBJ2-3, reads AAGVIQSPRHLIKEKRETATLKCYPIPRHDTVYWYQQGPGQDPQFLISFYEKMQSDKGSIPDRFSAQQFSDYHSELNMSSLELGDSALYFCASSSPPISEGEADTQYFGPGTRLTVL.

The chain couples TRBV20-1 to TRBJ1-1; weak D call: TRBD1 (5 bases). In germline, CDR1 is DFQATT, CDR2 SNEGSKA (reference sequence). The CDR3 extends over 16 amino acids. V dropped 1 base and J dropped 5 bases, with 20 bases sitting between them. Written as DNA, the CDR3 is TGCAGTGCTAGAGCCCCCCTGGGGGGATATAGGACTGAAGCTTTCTTT. Its protein product is CSARAPLGGYRTEAFF.

This clone was observed a few times. The chain uses TRBV11-3 and TRBJ1-2; D not certain. Trimming left V 5 bases short and J 8 bases short, with 18 bases between. The CDR3 has 14 amino acids. CDR1 is SGHNT, CDR2 YENEEA, per germline. The CDR3 spells CASSHANPYAGYTF. CDR3 DNA sequence: TGTGCCAGCAGCCACGCCAATCCCTATGCGGGCTACACCTTC.

This clone was recorded a few times. The chain has TRBV6-2 or TRBV6-3 and TRBJ2-3; D may be TRBD1 (5 bases). This CDR3 region has 17 residues. The V gene's germline CDR1 is MNHEY and CDR2 SVGEGT. V was pared by 8 bases and J by 0 bases, with 21 bases between. The CDR3 nucleotides read TGTGCCAGCCGAAAGGGTCAGGGATACATTAGCACAGATACGCAGTATTTT. Its translation is CASRKGQGYISTDTQYF.